This record looks at one T cell receptor beta chain sequence and its context. Antigen specificity is unknown. This entry belongs to a study of shared clonotypes between healthy human individuals. General study points: Sharing across four donors was highest in naive CD4 (roughly 5%) and lowest in memory CD8 (about 0.4%).

The CDR3 contains 10 residues. Trimming left V 10 bases short and J 3 bases short, with 6 bases between. Germline V gene lookup returns CDR1 SEHNR and CDR2 FQNEAQ (reference sequence). Using immunoSEQ multiplex PCR, the repertoire was profiled, and TCRdb retains in-frame clones only, with some absent. In the table there are about 2.2 million clones, approximately 92% of which are singletons. CD45RO negativity and positive selection for CCR7 defined naive CD8 cells, a population that excluded terminally differentiated effector memory CD45RA+ cells. All of the donors resided in Nashville, Tennessee, and each was a Caucasian adult.

The sequence came from a man in his late teens or twenties in good health. Some clones in this sample may be carry-over from other donors' samples. The V gene is TRBV7-9, the J gene TRBJ1-1; D gene ambiguous. Input material: naive CD8+ T cells from PBMCs. CDR3 region: CANGDTEAFF. CDR3 nucleotide sequence: TGTGCCAACGGGGACACTGAAGCTTTCTTT.